This T cell receptor (beta chain) stems from a study of blood T cells in healthy people across ages. Regarding this clonotype: What it binds is not known.

Whole-study findings and limits: What prevented conclusive comparison of naive and antigen-experienced cells was that PBMCs were unsorted. Significant beta diversity loss was already apparent by age roughly 38, declining roughly linearly.

Researchers report isolating at least 6.5 million PBMCs per sample. PCR was performed a second time for about 7 to 12 cycles using a sample-barcoded 5' primer and a J-beta primer mix. TCRdb re-called the 5' RACE reads with MiXCR, one entry per CDR3 protein. There are just over 1 million distinct CDR3 sequences in the sample; under 55% occur only once, and under 20% lies in the top ten. Germline CDR1 LGHNA, CDR2 YNFKEQ. Germline trimming cut 2 bases from V and 2 bases from J; bases unmatched to any gene: 2. The CDR3 has 14 residues. Sequencing was performed on blood. J is TRBJ1-2 and V is TRBV4-2, with 7 bases identical to TRBD1. The TCR was taken from an older woman in good health. CDR3 sequence (DNA): TGTGCCAGCAGCCAAAACAGGGGAAACTATGGCTACACCTTC. Amino acid sequence: CASSQNRGNYGYTF.